Below are 16 T cell receptor beta chains sequenced from a single sample in a study of T cells in Graves' hyperthyroidism and ophthalmopathy (dated by TCRdb to about 2019). To prepare the library, multiplex PCR was applied. Sequencing was performed on an Illumina HiSeq 2000. The TCR beta CDR3 regions were amplified from RNA transcripts. A first-round RT-PCR of the TCR CDR3 used the HTBI primer set with the Qiagen OneStep RT-PCR kit. The public reads were quality trimmed at Q25 with fastp and then assembled into clones with MiXCR by TCRdb, keeping productive beta chains. CDR3 protein duplicates are merged, each entry listing the most common genes and DNA. The sample table records more than 450,000 distinct CDR3 sequences; around 20% of these occur just once. Roughly 44% of the sample rests with the top ten. The specimen was blood. These receptors were collected from a man aged 35-49 years with Graves' ophthalmopathy.

A remark on this clonotype: This may stem from a read error, because a much larger clone lies one nucleotide away. The chain combines TRBV3-1 with TRBJ2-3, with D perhaps being TRBD1 or TRBD2 (6 bases each). CDR1 and CDR2 from the germline V gene are LGHDT and YNNKEL (reference sequence). This CDR3 contains 15 residues. The CDR3 region is CASSQDAGGTDTRYF. In DNA, the CDR3 is TGTGCCAGCAGCCAAGATGCCGGGGGCACAGATACGCGGTATTTT.

This clonotype was seen at least ten times. The rearrangement joins TRBV5-1 to TRBJ2-7; TRBD2 matches at 7 bases. This CDR3 region has 14 residues. Trimming cost V 2 bases and J 0 bases; bases outside gene matches: 2. Per germline, CDR1 SGHRS and CDR2 YFSETQ. The CDR3 spells CASSLSSGSYEQYF. The CDR3 DNA follows: TGCGCCAGCAGCTTATCTAGCGGCTCCTACGAGCAGTACTTC.

The chain carries TRBV28 and TRBJ1-4; TRBD1 agrees at 8 bases. V trimming: 4 bases; J trimming: 0 bases; junction bases outside the gene matches: 7. The V gene's germline CDR1 is MDHEN and CDR2 SYDVKM. There are 17 residues in the CDR3. Written as DNA, the CDR3 is TGTGCCAGCAGTTCCGGGACAGGATTCTCAACTAATGAAAAACTGTTTTTT. It specifies CASSSGTGFSTNEKLFF.

The DNA of the CDR3 is TGTGCCAGCAGCAGCTTTATGGGGGGATCGGGTACTGAAGCTTTCTTT. Translated: CASSSFMGGSGTEAFF. This chain links TRBV27 with TRBJ1-1; D is possibly TRBD1 (5 bases). The CDR3 runs 16 residues. Trimming left V 6 bases short and J 5 bases short, with 22 bases between. Looked up from germline, CDR1 is MNHEY and CDR2 is SMNVEV (reference sequence).

This clonotype showed up many times. The chain is built from TRBV7-9 and TRBJ2-1; 7 bases map to TRBD2. V shed 5 bases and J 10 bases; nucleotides not matched to a gene: 11. CDR1 and CDR2 (germline): SEHNR, FQNEAQ (reference sequence). The CDR3 consists of 14 residues. The CDR3 sequence: CASSLPNREAEQFF. In nucleotides, the CDR3 is TGTGCCAGCAGCCTACCTAACCGGGAGGCAGAGCAGTTCTTC.

This chain uses TRBV19 with TRBJ2-3, with D maybe TRBD1 (5 bases). In germline, CDR1 is LNHDA, CDR2 SQIVND (reference sequence). The germline V and J ends were trimmed by 6 bases and 4 bases, with 14 bases remaining between them. The CDR3 has 14 amino acids. The DNA of the CDR3 is TGTGCCAGTAGCCAAGGGGTTGAAGCAGATACGCAGTATTTT. Protein: CASSQGVEADTQYF.

This clonotype was counted at least ten times. The V and J genes are TRBV20-1 and TRBJ2-3, with TRBD2 matching 10 bases. There are 17 residues in the CDR3. Germline V CDR1 and CDR2: DFQATT, SNEGSKA (reference sequence). V shed 0 bases, J shed 6 bases, and the junction held 12 bases outside the gene matches. As DNA, the CDR3 is TGCAGTGCTAGAGATGCAACTAGCGGGGCCCGGGGTGATACGCAGTATTTT. It specifies CSARDATSGARGDTQYF.

The chain recombines TRBV20-1 with TRBJ2-7, with 9 bases lining up with TRBD2. The junction had 6 bases not matched to a gene; V was cut back by 4 bases and J by 5 bases. This CDR3 has 13 residues. CDR1 is DFQATT, CDR2 SNEGSKA, per germline (reference sequence). CDR3: CSANPGTSHEQYF. The CDR3 nucleotides are TGCAGTGCTAATCCCGGGACTAGCCACGAGCAGTACTTC.

This clonotype was counted only a few times. V gene TRBV27 combines with J gene TRBJ1-2; TRBD1 is a possible D gene (5 bases). This CDR3 is 15 amino acids long. Trimming cost V 4 bases and J 8 bases, with 20 bases left between them. The germline V gene has CDR1 MNHEY and CDR2 SMNVEV (reference sequence). CDR3 in amino acids: CASSSLKTAPRGYTF. CDR3 bases: TGTGCCAGCAGTTCCCTTAAGACAGCCCCTAGGGGCTACACCTTC.

This clonotype was detected only a few times. The genes are TRBV3-1 and TRBJ1-5; 8 bases are a match to TRBD1. The CDR3 runs to 13 residues. Germline loops: CDR1 LGHDT, CDR2 YNNKEL (reference sequence). With 4 bases clipped from V and 9 bases from J, the junction kept 5 bases outside the gene matches. The CDR3: CASSLNRGLPQHF. CDR3 DNA: TGTGCCAGCAGCCTAAACAGGGGGTTGCCCCAGCATTTT.

This chain links TRBV4-3 with TRBJ2-2, with TRBD2 matching over 11 bases. The CDR3 is 17 residues long. Germline CDR1 LGHNA, CDR2 YSLEER. V shed 1 base and J 0 bases; nucleotides not matched to a gene: 1. The CDR3 region is CASSQVSGGANTGELFF. CDR3 nucleotides: TGCGCCAGCAGCCAAGTTAGCGGGGGGGCGAACACCGGGGAGCTGTTTTTT.

This clonotype was counted a few times. The chain carries TRBV20-1 and TRBJ1-1, with TRBD1 as a possible D gene (6 bases). The germline gives CDR1 DFQATT, CDR2 SNEGSKA (reference sequence). This CDR3 has 13 amino acids. Trimming cost V 5 bases and J 0 bases, with 10 bases left between them. The CDR3 DNA is TGCAGTGCTGGGGGGGCCATGAACACTGAAGCTTTCTTT. Its protein product is CSAGGAMNTEAFF.

J is TRBJ2-1 and V is TRBV5-1, with D perhaps TRBD1 or TRBD2 (5 bases each). The germline V and J ends were trimmed by 0 bases and 8 bases, with 12 bases remaining between them. CDR1 is SGHRS, CDR2 YFSETQ, per germline. This CDR3 has 14 residues. CDR3 coding DNA: TGCGCCAGCAGCTTGGTACGGGGCCGGGATGAGCAGTTCTTC. It yields the protein CASSLVRGRDEQFF.

V and J are TRBV4-1 and TRBJ2-3, with a weak D call TRBD2 (5 bases). CDR3 length: 13 residues. With 1 base removed from V and 10 bases from J, the gap between germline ends came to 12 bases. CDR1 is MGHRA, CDR2 YSYEKL, per germline. This CDR3 is CASSQANPGAQYF. The CDR3 coding sequence is TGCGCCAGCAGCCAAGCTAACCCCGGGGCGCAGTATTTT.

Turning to this clonotype: A single base separates this from a much larger clone, so it may be a read error. The rearrangement links TRBV6-1 to TRBJ2-1, with 9 bases that match TRBD2. Trimming at V came to 6 bases and at J to 0 bases, leaving 3 bases not matched to a gene. Germline CDR1 MNHNS, CDR2 SASEGT. The CDR3 is 15 residues long. CDR3 sequence (DNA): TGTGCCAGCAGGGTTAGCGGGGGCTCCTACAATGAGCAGTTCTTC. This translates into CASRVSGGSYNEQFF.

The table lists this clonotype with a few counts. CDR3 in amino acids: CASKASGRVETQYF. The CDR3 nucleotides are TGTGCCAGCAAGGCTAGCGGGAGGGTGGAGACCCAGTACTTC. The chain employs TRBV27 and TRBJ2-5, with 12 bases fitting TRBD2. With V trimmed by 7 bases and J by 5 bases, 5 bases remained unmatched. From germline, CDR1 is MNHEY and CDR2 SMNVEV (reference sequence). The CDR3 contains 14 residues.